The 6 T cell receptor beta chains below come from one sample, sequenced in a study of cytomegalovirus exposure and HLA in healthy donors. Method: immunoSEQ multiplex PCR; TCRdb's copy keeps in-frame clones and lacks some. The sample comprises 150,000 to 200,000 clones, roughly 84% of which are singletons, and 13% rests with the top ten. The source material was PBMCs. These receptors all come from a woman aged 30 to 39 in good health and CMV-seropositive.

This clone was seen only a few times. The chain recombines TRBV10-3 with TRBJ2-7; D is unresolved. The CDR3 contains 15 residues. The V end lost 3 bases, the J end lost 4 bases, and 16 bases lay between the germline ends. The germline gives CDR1 ENHRY, CDR2 SYGVKD. The CDR3 DNA reads as TGTGCCATCAGTGATTCGGCAGGCAGGCGATACGAGCAGTACTTC. Its protein is CAISDSAGRRYEQYF.

The chain recombines TRBV11-2 with TRBJ1-2; 9 bases match TRBD1. The trim removed 4 bases at V and 7 bases at J, leaving 7 bases unmatched. This CDR3 region has 14 residues. Germline lookup yields CDR1 SGHAT and CDR2 FQNNGV. The DNA of the CDR3 is TGTGCCAGCAGCTCTTTAGGGACAGGGTTTGGCTACACCTTC. Encoded protein: CASSSLGTGFGYTF.

The chain joins TRBV5-8 to TRBJ1-2; D is unclear. CDR1 and CDR2 from the germline V gene are SGHTS and YDEGEE. The V end was cut by 0 bases, the J end by 8 bases, with 11 bases between. The CDR3 covers 13 residues. The CDR3 spells CASSLDSSRGYTF. The CDR3 DNA sequence: TGTGCCAGCAGCTTGGACTCTTCGAGAGGCTACACCTTC.

This sequence joins TRBV30 and TRBJ1-3; 7 bases fit TRBD1. Germline CDR1 GTSNPN, CDR2 SVGIG (reference sequence). The J segment lost 0 bases and the V segment lost 5 bases, leaving 7 bases of the junction unmatched. This CDR3 spans 15 amino acids. As DNA, the CDR3 is TGTGCCTGGGACCCGGGACAGCGCTCTGGAAACACCATATATTTT. It translates to CAWDPGQRSGNTIYF.

The rearrangement joins TRBV27 to TRBJ2-1; 7 bases map to TRBD2. This CDR3 is built from 15 residues. The ends lost 5 bases at V and 10 bases at J; junction bases unmatched: 14. Germline CDR1 reads MNHEY; CDR2 reads SMNVEV (reference sequence). The CDR3 loop is CASSLDTSGRVEQFF. CDR3 DNA: TGTGCCAGCAGTCTCGATACCTCGGGGAGGGTGGAGCAGTTCTTC.

The V and J genes are TRBV2 and TRBJ2-2; 7 bases line up with TRBD1. The CDR3 runs 16 residues. Germline trimming cut 5 bases from V and 2 bases from J; bases unmatched to any gene: 8. Per the germline V gene, CDR1 is SNHLY and CDR2 is FYNNEI. CDR3 DNA: TGTGCCAGCAGTAGATTAGGGGGCTTAAACACCGGGGAGCTGTTTTTT. Translated, it gives CASSRLGGLNTGELFF.